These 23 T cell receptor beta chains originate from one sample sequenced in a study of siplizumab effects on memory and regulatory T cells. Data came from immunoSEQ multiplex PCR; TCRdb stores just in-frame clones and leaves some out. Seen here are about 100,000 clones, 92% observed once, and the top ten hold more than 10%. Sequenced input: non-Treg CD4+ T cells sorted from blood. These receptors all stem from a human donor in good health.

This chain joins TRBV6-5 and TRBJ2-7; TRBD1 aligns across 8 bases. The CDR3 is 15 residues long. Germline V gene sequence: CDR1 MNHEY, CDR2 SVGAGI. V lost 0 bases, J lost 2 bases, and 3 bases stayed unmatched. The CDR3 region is CASSYSTGATYEQYF. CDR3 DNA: TGTGCCAGCAGTTACTCGACAGGGGCGACCTACGAGCAGTACTTC.

The CDR3, as DNA: TGTGCCAGCAGCTTAGCGACCAGGGCGGGGGCCAAAAACATTCAGTACTTC. This translates into CASSLATRAGAKNIQYF. The chain has TRBV7-8 and TRBJ2-4, with D perhaps matching TRBD2 (6 bases). V lost 0 bases to trimming and J lost 1 base, with 13 bases between them. CDR3 length: 17 residues. Per the germline V gene, CDR1 is SGHVS and CDR2 is FQNEAQ.

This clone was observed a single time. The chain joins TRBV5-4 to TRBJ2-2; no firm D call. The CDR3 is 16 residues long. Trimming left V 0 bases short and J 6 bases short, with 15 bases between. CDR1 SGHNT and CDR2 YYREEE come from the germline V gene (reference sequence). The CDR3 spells CASSLGSPMHAGELFF. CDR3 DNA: TGTGCCAGCAGCTTGGGCAGCCCAATGCACGCCGGGGAGCTGTTTTTT.

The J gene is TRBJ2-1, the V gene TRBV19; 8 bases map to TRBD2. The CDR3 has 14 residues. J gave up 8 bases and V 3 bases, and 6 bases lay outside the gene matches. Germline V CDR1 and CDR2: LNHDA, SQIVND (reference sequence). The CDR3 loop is CASSMSGRTDEQFF. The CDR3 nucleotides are TGTGCCAGTAGTATGAGCGGGAGAACGGATGAGCAGTTCTTC.

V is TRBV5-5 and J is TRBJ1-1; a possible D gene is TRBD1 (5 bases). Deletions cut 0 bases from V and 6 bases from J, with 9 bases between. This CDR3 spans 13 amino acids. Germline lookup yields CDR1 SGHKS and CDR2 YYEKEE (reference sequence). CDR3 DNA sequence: TGTGCCAGCAGCTTGGGAGGGACTGCTGAAGCTTTCTTT. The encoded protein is CASSLGGTAEAFF. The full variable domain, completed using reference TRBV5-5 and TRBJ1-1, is DAGVTQSPTHLIKTRGQQVTLRCSPISGHKSVSWYQQVLGQGPQFIFQYYEKEERGRGNFPDRFSARQFPNYSSELNVNALLLGDSALYLCASSLGGTAEAFFGQGTRLTVV.

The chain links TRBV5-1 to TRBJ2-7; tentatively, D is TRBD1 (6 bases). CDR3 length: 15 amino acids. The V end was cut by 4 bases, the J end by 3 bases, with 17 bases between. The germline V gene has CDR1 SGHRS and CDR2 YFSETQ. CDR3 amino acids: CASSTARTAIYEQYF. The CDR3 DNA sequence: TGCGCCAGCAGCACAGCACGGACAGCGATCTACGAGCAGTACTTC.

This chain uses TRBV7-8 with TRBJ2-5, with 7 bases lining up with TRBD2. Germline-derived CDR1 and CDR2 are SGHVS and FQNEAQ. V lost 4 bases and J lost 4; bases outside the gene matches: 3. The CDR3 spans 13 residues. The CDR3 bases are TGTGCCAGCAGCTGGGACTATCGAGAGACCCAGTACTTC. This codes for CASSWDYRETQYF.

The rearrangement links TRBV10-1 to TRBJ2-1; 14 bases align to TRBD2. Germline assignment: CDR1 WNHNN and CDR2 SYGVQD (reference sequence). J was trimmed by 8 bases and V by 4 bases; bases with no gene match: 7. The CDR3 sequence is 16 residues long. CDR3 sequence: CASSATGTSGSHEQFF. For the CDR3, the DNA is TGCGCCAGCAGTGCGACCGGGACTAGCGGGAGCCATGAGCAGTTCTTC.

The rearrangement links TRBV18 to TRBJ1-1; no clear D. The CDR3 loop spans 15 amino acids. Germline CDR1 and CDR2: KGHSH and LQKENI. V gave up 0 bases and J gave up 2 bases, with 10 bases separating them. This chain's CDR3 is CASSPPAGGNTEAFF. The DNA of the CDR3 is TGTGCCAGCTCACCACCTGCCGGAGGAAACACTGAAGCTTTCTTT. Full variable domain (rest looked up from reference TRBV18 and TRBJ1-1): NAGVMQNPRHLVRRRGQEARLRCSPMKGHSHVYWYRQLPEEGLKFMVYLQKENIIDESGMPKERFSAEFPKEGPSILRIQQVVRGDSAAYFCASSPPAGGNTEAFFGQGTRLTVV.

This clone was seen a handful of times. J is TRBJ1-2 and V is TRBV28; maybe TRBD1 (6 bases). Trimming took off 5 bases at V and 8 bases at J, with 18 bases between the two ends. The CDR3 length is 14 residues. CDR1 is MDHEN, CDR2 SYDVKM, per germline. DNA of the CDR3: TGTGCCAGCAGTCCTCCGGGACATAACAGCGGCTACACCTTC. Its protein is CASSPPGHNSGYTF.

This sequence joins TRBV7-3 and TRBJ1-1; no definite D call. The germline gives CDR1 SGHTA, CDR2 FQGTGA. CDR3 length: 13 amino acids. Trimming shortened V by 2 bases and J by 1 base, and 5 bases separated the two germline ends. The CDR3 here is CASSLLGNTEAFF. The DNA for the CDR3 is TGTGCCAGCAGCTTACTAGGGAACACTGAAGCTTTCTTT.

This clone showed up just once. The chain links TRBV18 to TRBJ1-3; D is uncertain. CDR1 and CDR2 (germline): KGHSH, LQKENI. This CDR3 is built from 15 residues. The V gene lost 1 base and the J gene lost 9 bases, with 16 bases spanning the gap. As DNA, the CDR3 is TGTGCCAGCTCACCACAGACACGTTCTCTTAGCACCATATATTTT. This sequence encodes CASSPQTRSLSTIYF.

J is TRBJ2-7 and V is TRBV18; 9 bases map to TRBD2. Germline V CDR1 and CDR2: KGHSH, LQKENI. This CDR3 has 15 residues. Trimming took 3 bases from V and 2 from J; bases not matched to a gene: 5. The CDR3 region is CASSPTSGGAYEQYF. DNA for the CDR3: TGTGCCAGCTCACCGACTAGCGGAGGGGCCTACGAGCAGTACTTC.

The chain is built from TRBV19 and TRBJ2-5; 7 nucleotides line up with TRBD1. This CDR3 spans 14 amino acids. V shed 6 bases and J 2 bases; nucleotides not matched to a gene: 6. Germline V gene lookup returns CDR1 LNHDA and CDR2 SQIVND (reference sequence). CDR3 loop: CASRTHRGQETQYF. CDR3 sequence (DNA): TGTGCCAGTAGGACTCACAGGGGACAAGAGACCCAGTACTTC.

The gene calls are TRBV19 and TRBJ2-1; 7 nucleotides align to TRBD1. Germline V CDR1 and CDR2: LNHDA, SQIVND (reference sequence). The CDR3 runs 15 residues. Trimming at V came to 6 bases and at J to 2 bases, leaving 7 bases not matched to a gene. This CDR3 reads CASRTTGSPYNEQFF. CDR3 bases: TGTGCCAGTAGGACGACAGGGTCCCCCTACAATGAGCAGTTCTTC.

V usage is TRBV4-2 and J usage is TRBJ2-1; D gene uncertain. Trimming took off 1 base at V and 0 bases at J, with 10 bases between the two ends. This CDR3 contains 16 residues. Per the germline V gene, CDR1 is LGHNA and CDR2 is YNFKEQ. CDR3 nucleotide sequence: TGTGCCAGCAGCCAAGGTCGTGCGAGCTCCTACAATGAGCAGTTCTTC. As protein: CASSQGRASSYNEQFF.

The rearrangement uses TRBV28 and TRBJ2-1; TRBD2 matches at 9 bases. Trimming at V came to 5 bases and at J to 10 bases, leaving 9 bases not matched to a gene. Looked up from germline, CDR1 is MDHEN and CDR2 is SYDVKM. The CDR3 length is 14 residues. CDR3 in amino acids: CASSPPRGGGEQFF. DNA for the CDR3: TGTGCCAGCAGTCCCCCGCGGGGGGGTGGGGAGCAGTTCTTC.

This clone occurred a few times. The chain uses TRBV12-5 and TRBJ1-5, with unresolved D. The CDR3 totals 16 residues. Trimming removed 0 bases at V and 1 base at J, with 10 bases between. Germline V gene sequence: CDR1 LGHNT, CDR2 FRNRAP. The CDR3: CASGLVLGQSNQPQHF. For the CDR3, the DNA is TGTGCTAGTGGTTTGGTATTGGGCCAGAGCAATCAGCCCCAGCATTTT.

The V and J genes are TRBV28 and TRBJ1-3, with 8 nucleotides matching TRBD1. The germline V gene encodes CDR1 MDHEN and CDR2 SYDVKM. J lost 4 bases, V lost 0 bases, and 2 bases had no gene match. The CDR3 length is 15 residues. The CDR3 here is CASSLWDRVGNTIYF. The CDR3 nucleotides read TGTGCCAGCAGTTTATGGGACAGGGTAGGAAACACCATATATTTT.

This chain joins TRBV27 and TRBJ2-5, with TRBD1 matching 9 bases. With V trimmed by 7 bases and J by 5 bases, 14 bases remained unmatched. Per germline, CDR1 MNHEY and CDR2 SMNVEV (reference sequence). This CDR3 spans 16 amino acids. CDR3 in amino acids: CASKLGSGQGLETQYF. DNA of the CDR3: TGTGCCAGCAAGCTGGGTTCGGGACAGGGTTTGGAGACCCAGTACTTC.

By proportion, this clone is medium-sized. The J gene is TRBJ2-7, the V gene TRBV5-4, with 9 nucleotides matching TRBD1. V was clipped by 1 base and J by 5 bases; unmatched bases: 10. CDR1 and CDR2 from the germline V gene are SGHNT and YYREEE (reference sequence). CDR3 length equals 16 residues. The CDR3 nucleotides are TGTGCCAGCAGCTTGCCCGTGGGGACAGGGCTCGACGAGCAGTACTTC. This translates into CASSLPVGTGLDEQYF.

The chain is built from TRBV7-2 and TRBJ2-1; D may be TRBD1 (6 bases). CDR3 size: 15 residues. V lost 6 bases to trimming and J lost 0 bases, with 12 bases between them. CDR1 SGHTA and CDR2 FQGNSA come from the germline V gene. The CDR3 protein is CASRNRVSSYNEQFF. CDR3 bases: TGTGCCAGCAGAAACAGGGTGAGCTCCTACAATGAGCAGTTCTTC.

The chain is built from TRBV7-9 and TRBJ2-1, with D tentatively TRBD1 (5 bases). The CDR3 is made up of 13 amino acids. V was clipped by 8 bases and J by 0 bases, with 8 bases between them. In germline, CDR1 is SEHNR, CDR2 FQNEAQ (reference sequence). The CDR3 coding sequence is TGTGCCAGCGTAAGGGGCTCCTACAATGAGCAGTTCTTC. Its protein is CASVRGSYNEQFF. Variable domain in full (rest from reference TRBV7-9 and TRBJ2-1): DTGVSQNPRHKITKRGQNVTFRCDPISEHNRLYWYRQTLGQGPEFLTYFQNEAQLEKSRLLSDRFSAERPKGSFSTLEIQRTEQGDSAMYLCASVRGSYNEQFFGPGTRLTVL.